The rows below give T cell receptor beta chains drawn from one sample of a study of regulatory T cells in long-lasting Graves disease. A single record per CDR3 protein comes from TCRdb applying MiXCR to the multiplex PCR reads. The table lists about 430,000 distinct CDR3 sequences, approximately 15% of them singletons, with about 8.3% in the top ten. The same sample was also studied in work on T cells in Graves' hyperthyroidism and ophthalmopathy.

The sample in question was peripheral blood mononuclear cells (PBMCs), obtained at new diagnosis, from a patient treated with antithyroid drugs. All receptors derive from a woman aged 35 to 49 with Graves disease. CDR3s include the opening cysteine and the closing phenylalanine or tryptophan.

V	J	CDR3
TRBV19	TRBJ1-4	CASSHTQTGNNEKLFF
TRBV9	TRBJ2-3	CASSVRGTSGSSTDTQYF
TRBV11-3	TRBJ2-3	CASSLTLDRVLGTDTQYF
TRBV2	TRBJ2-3	CASSEGSSTDTQYF
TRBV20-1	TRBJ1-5	CSAGRGGDSNQPQHF
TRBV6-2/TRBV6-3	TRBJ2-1	CASSYSRLAGGGGEQFF
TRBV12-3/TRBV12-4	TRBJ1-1	CASSVWDLLMGNTEAFF
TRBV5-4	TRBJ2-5	CASSLGPSGTQYF
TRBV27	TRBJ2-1	CASSLRFRDRDPYNEQFF
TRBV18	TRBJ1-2	CASSPPDRVLFTF
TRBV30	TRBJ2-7	CAWSVDRAYEQYF
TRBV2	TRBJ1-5	CASGFEGAKPQHF